The 30 T cell receptor beta chains in this list originate from one sample, sequenced in a study of technical replicates of blood from a few donors. Profiling relied on immunoSEQ multiplex PCR, and the TCRdb table lists in-frame clones only, not all of them. The sample holds some 87,000 clones, 85% to 95% seen once. The material sequenced was T cells isolated from PBMCs. Receptors were obtained from a human donor in good health.

V and J are TRBV9 and TRBJ2-2; D is ambiguous. This CDR3 contains 17 residues. V lost 3 bases to trimming and J lost 0 bases, with 15 bases between them. Per the germline V gene, CDR1 is SGDLS and CDR2 is YYNGEE. Here the CDR3 DNA reads TGTGCCAGCAGCGACTCCCACTTAGCCCCGAACACCGGGGAGCTGTTTTTT. Its translation: CASSDSHLAPNTGELFF. Full variable domain (remainder filled in from reference TRBV9 and TRBJ2-2): DSGVTQTPKHLITATGQRVTLRCSPRSGDLSVYWYQQSLDQGLQFLIQYYNGEERAKGNILERFSAQQFPDLHSELNLSSLELGDSALYFCASSDSHLAPNTGELFFGEGSRLTVL.

V and J are TRBV6-6 and TRBJ2-6; D remains ambiguous. Per the germline V gene, CDR1 is MNHNY and CDR2 is SVGAGI (reference sequence). CDR3 length: 16 amino acids. Trimming removed 2 bases from V and 0 bases from J, with 8 bases in between. The CDR3 nucleotides read TGTGCCAGCAGTTACGCGAGTCCCTCTGGGGCCAACGTCCTGACTTTC. It specifies CASSYASPSGANVLTF.

V usage is TRBV5-4 and J usage is TRBJ2-7; 9 bases map to TRBD1. Germline assignment: CDR1 SGHNT and CDR2 YYREEE (reference sequence). CDR3 length: 14 residues. The V segment lost 1 base and the J segment 5 bases; nucleotides outside the gene matches: 4. The CDR3 reads CASSLIGTGHEQYF. The CDR3 nucleotides are TGTGCCAGCAGCTTGATCGGGACAGGGCACGAGCAGTACTTC.

For this clone: The identical CDR3 is also encoded by other nucleotide sequences in the sample. The V call is TRBV5-1, the J call TRBJ2-7, with a weak D call TRBD1 (5 bases). V was clipped by 2 bases and J by 4 bases, with 7 bases between them. Germline loops: CDR1 SGHRS, CDR2 YFSETQ. The CDR3 loop spans 12 amino acids. The CDR3 DNA follows: TGCGCCAGCAGCTTCTCAGGGTACGAGCAGTACTTC. Protein: CASSFSGYEQYF.

The chain uses TRBV5-1 and TRBJ2-5; 7 bases fit TRBD2. Germline values: CDR1 SGHRS, CDR2 YFSETQ. Trimming at V came to 0 bases and at J to 3 bases, leaving 11 bases not matched to a gene. There are 17 residues in the CDR3. Here the CDR3 DNA reads TGCGCCAGCAGCTTGGCCGTCGCTAGCGGACTAAAAGAGACCCAGTACTTC. Translating it yields CASSLAVASGLKETQYF.

This clone has only one observation. The chain is built from TRBV5-5 and TRBJ2-1; 7 bases line up with TRBD1. Trimming cost V 4 bases and J 4 bases; bases outside gene matches: 11. The CDR3 loop spans 16 amino acids. From germline, CDR1 is SGHKS and CDR2 YYEKEE (reference sequence). The CDR3 DNA follows: TGTGCCAGCAGCATCCTCCGGGACAGACCTTACAATGAGCAGTTCTTC. The encoded protein is CASSILRDRPYNEQFF.

The chain combines TRBV5-4 with TRBJ2-5, with 7 bases matching TRBD1. This CDR3 has 16 amino acids. V was pared by 1 base and J by 5 bases, with 11 bases of the junction left unmatched. The germline gives CDR1 SGHNT, CDR2 YYREEE (reference sequence). The CDR3 region has the DNA TGTGCCAGCAGCTTGTTAGGGGGCGGCTTTTGGGAGACCCAGTACTTC. It is translated as CASSLLGGGFWETQYF.

J is TRBJ2-1 and V is TRBV14, with D perhaps TRBD1 (5 bases). This CDR3 has 13 amino acids. From germline, CDR1 is SGHDN and CDR2 FVKESK. V shed 6 bases and J shed 5 bases, with 11 bases lying between them. The CDR3 spells CASSPGLHNEQFF. The DNA for the CDR3 is TGTGCCAGCAGTCCAGGGTTGCACAATGAGCAGTTCTTC. Drawing the rest from reference TRBV14 and TRBJ2-1, the complete variable domain is EAGVTQFPSHSVIEKGQTVTLRCDPISGHDNLYWYRRVMGKEIKFLLHFVKESKQDESGMPNNRFLAERTGGTYSTLKVQPAELEDSGVYFCASSPGLHNEQFFGPGTRLTVL.

This chain links TRBV5-4 with TRBJ1-2; D is possibly TRBD1 (5 bases). The V end was cut by 0 bases, the J end by 8 bases, with 11 bases between. Germline V gene data show CDR1 as SGHNT and CDR2 as YYREEE (reference sequence). CDR3 length: 13 amino acids. This CDR3 reads CASSLGGGGGYTF. CDR3 DNA: TGTGCCAGCAGCTTGGGCGGGGGAGGCGGCTACACCTTC.

The CDR3 sequence: CASSVEGLAGGIYEQYF. DNA for the CDR3: TGTGCCAGCAGCGTAGAGGGGCTAGCGGGAGGCATATACGAGCAGTACTTC. This chain uses TRBV9 with TRBJ2-7; 11 bases align to TRBD2. Germline V gene lookup returns CDR1 SGDLS and CDR2 YYNGEE. CDR3 length equals 17 residues. With V trimmed by 0 bases and J by 4 bases, 9 bases remained unmatched.

The chain carries TRBV27 and TRBJ2-7; possible D gene TRBD2, 5 bases. This CDR3 contains 12 residues. CDR1 and CDR2 from the germline V gene are MNHEY and SMNVEV (reference sequence). V was pared by 4 bases and J by 3 bases, with 7 bases between. Here the CDR3 DNA reads TGTGCCAGCAGTTCCGGACTCTACGAGCAGTACTTC. Translated, it gives CASSSGLYEQYF.

The chain combines TRBV9 with TRBJ1-2, with D uncertain. Germline V gives CDR1 SGDLS, CDR2 YYNGEE. V lost 0 bases and J 5 bases, leaving 11 bases between the germline ends. The CDR3 extends over 14 amino acids. CDR3 in DNA: TGTGCCAGCAGCGTAGGACGGACTTTATATGGCTACACCTTC. Translation gives CASSVGRTLYGYTF.

The chain employs TRBV5-1 and TRBJ2-5, with 7 bases that match TRBD1. Looked up from germline, CDR1 is SGHRS and CDR2 is YFSETQ. This CDR3 region has 15 residues. The V segment lost 5 bases and the J segment 0 bases; nucleotides outside the gene matches: 7. The CDR3 coding sequence is TGCGCCAGCAGTCCGGGACAGTATAACCAAGAGACCCAGTACTTC. Translated: CASSPGQYNQETQYF.

The chain recombines TRBV27 with TRBJ2-1, with 15 bases lining up with TRBD2. The CDR3 is 15 amino acids. V was clipped by 6 bases and J by 7 bases; unmatched bases: 4. Germline loops: CDR1 MNHEY, CDR2 SMNVEV (reference sequence). CDR3 sequence reads: CASSPGTSGRNEQFF. CDR3 coding DNA: TGTGCCAGCAGCCCCGGGACTAGCGGGAGGAATGAGCAGTTCTTC.

CDR3 region: CSGGDEKLFF. For the CDR3, the DNA is TGCAGTGGGGGGGATGAAAAACTGTTTTTT. V and J are TRBV29-1 and TRBJ1-4; D is perhaps TRBD1 (5 bases). The germline V gene encodes CDR1 SQVTM and CDR2 ANQGSEA. CDR3 length equals 10 residues.

V and J are TRBV28 and TRBJ1-2; 12 nucleotides match TRBD1. Germline V lookup: CDR1 MDHEN, CDR2 SYDVKM. CDR3 length: 17 amino acids. The V segment lost 6 bases and the J segment 2 bases; nucleotides outside the gene matches: 10. The CDR3, as DNA: TGTGCCAGCAGGGCCTGGGACAGGGGGCGGGTGAACTATGGCTACACCTTC. Translating gives CASRAWDRGRVNYGYTF.

V gene TRBV18 combines with J gene TRBJ1-1; possibly TRBD1 for D (5 bases). CDR3 length: 16 amino acids. V was clipped by 5 bases and J by 3 bases, with 19 bases between them. Germline V gives CDR1 KGHSH, CDR2 LQKENI. The CDR3 spells CASSEGIGDADTEAFF. CDR3 sequence (DNA): TGTGCCAGCTCAGAAGGCATAGGGGATGCGGACACTGAAGCTTTCTTT.

This sequence joins TRBV9 and TRBJ2-5; D is ambiguous. Per germline, CDR1 SGDLS and CDR2 YYNGEE. CDR3 length equals 15 residues. Trimming cost V 0 bases and J 5 bases, with 14 bases left between them. The CDR3 region has the DNA TGTGCCAGCAGCGTAGGTGGCTCAACGTGGGAGACCCAGTACTTC. This codes for CASSVGGSTWETQYF.

The CDR3 DNA sequence: TGTGCCAGCTCGTCCGGGACATCCTACGAGCAGTACTTC. Its translation: CASSSGTSYEQYF. V and J are TRBV27 and TRBJ2-7, with a possible D match to TRBD1 (6 bases). Trimming removed 8 bases from V and 1 base from J, with 12 bases in between. Germline values: CDR1 MNHEY, CDR2 SMNVEV (reference sequence). The CDR3 is 13 residues long.

V usage is TRBV18 and J usage is TRBJ1-2, with D possibly matching TRBD1 (5 bases). The CDR3 is 16 amino acids. CDR1 and CDR2 (germline): KGHSH, LQKENI. V lost 2 bases and J 0 bases, leaving 13 bases between the germline ends. The CDR3 region is CASSPNLWGANYGYTF. The CDR3 DNA reads TGTGCCAGCTCACCAAATCTGTGGGGCGCTAACTATGGCTACACCTTC.

This chain joins TRBV7-9 and TRBJ2-2; TRBD2 matches 9 bases. The ends lost 5 bases at V and 1 base at J; junction bases unmatched: 5. There are 16 residues in the CDR3. Per the germline V gene, CDR1 is SEHNR and CDR2 is FQNEAQ (reference sequence). In nucleotides, the CDR3 is TGTGCCAGCAGCCTGGGACTAGCAGTGAACACCGGGGAGCTGTTTTTT. This translates into CASSLGLAVNTGELFF.

This clone was seen more than once but under ten times. The chain has TRBV7-9 and TRBJ1-1, with a tentative D call TRBD1 (6 bases). The CDR3 covers 14 residues. The germline CDR1 and CDR2 sequences are SEHNR and FQNEAQ (reference sequence). The V and J ends lost 5 bases and 7 bases respectively, with 17 bases between them. This chain's CDR3 is CASSRRGEGGEAFF. In DNA, the CDR3 is TGTGCCAGCAGCCGGAGGGGGGAGGGTGGTGAAGCTTTCTTT.

V is TRBV9 and J is TRBJ1-5; no firm D call. This CDR3 contains 13 residues. The V and J ends lost 0 bases and 6 bases respectively, with 7 bases between them. Germline V gene data show CDR1 as SGDLS and CDR2 as YYNGEE. CDR3 sequence reads: CASSVGWAQPQHF. DNA of the CDR3: TGTGCCAGCAGCGTAGGCTGGGCTCAGCCCCAGCATTTT.

The V call is TRBV2, the J call TRBJ2-2; D is uncertain. Per the germline V gene, CDR1 is SNHLY and CDR2 is FYNNEI. V dropped 6 bases and J dropped 2 bases, with 13 bases sitting between them. CDR3 size: 15 residues. The CDR3 DNA sequence: TGTGCCAGCAGCCCCACGAGCGCAAACACCGGGGAGCTGTTTTTT. This translates into CASSPTSANTGELFF.

The J gene is TRBJ1-1, the V gene TRBV5-4; D unresolved. The CDR3 is 12 residues long. The V end lost 0 bases, the J end lost 4 bases, and 4 bases lay between the germline ends. CDR1 and CDR2 from the germline V gene are SGHNT and YYREEE (reference sequence). Here the CDR3 DNA reads TGTGCCAGCAGCTTGGTCAGCACTGAAGCTTTCTTT. Its protein is CASSLVSTEAFF.

This chain connects TRBV19 to TRBJ1-2; maybe TRBD1 (5 bases). Germline-derived CDR1 and CDR2 are LNHDA and SQIVND (reference sequence). This CDR3 contains 14 residues. The V and J ends lost 1 base and 8 bases respectively, with 14 bases between them. DNA for the CDR3: TGTGCCAGTAGTATAGGGCAGGGTGTAGGCGGCTACACCTTC. Protein: CASSIGQGVGGYTF. Complete variable domain (other parts from reference TRBV19 and TRBJ1-2): DGGITQSPKYLFRKEGQNVTLSCEQNLNHDAMYWYRQDPGQGLRLIYYSQIVNDFQKGDIAEGYSVSREKKESFPLTVTSAQKNPTAFYLCASSIGQGVGGYTFGSGTRLTVV.

CDR3 residues: CSVEGQGVYGYTF. CDR3 nucleotide sequence: TGCAGCGTTGAAGGACAGGGAGTCTATGGCTACACCTTC. J is TRBJ1-2 and V is TRBV29-1, with TRBD1 identical over 7 bases. V dropped 1 base and J dropped 4; count of bases not matched to a gene: 3. The CDR3 runs to 13 residues. Germline values: CDR1 SQVTM, CDR2 ANQGSEA. The variable domain in full, completed from reference TRBV29-1 and TRBJ1-2, reads SAVISQKPSRDICQRGTSLTIQCQVDSQVTMMFWYRQQPGQSLTLIATANQGSEATYESGFVIDKFPISRPNLTFSTLTVSNMSPEDSSIYLCSVEGQGVYGYTFGSGTRLTVV.

This rearrangement joins TRBV6-5 to TRBJ2-7; possible D gene TRBD1, 6 bases. CDR1 is MNHEY, CDR2 SVGAGI, per germline. V shed 4 bases and J shed 0 bases, with 13 bases lying between them. The CDR3 is made up of 15 amino acids. CDR3 residues: CASSSWTELSYEQYF. DNA of the CDR3: TGTGCCAGCAGTTCCTGGACAGAGCTCTCCTACGAGCAGTACTTC.

This sequence joins TRBV6-5 and TRBJ2-3, with TRBD2 matching over 9 bases. Germline V gene lookup returns CDR1 MNHEY and CDR2 SVGAGI. V lost 3 bases and J lost 5; bases outside the gene matches: 6. The CDR3 length is 15 residues. CDR3 sequence: CASSYLSGGRDTQYF. For the CDR3, the DNA is TGTGCCAGCAGTTATTTGAGCGGGGGGCGAGATACGCAGTATTTT.

This sequence joins TRBV7-9 and TRBJ2-1; TRBD2 matches 11 bases. The V gene's germline CDR1 is SEHNR and CDR2 FQNEAQ (reference sequence). The CDR3 length is 15 residues. V was clipped by 4 bases and J by 3 bases; unmatched bases: 2. Here the CDR3 reads CASSSTSGNYNEQFF. CDR3 DNA sequence: TGTGCCAGCAGCTCGACTAGCGGGAACTACAATGAGCAGTTCTTC.